This T cell receptor beta chain was captured in a study of blood T cell repertoires in COVID-19. Study-wide background: PBMCs, B-cell-depleted T cells, or T cells were the source of the cDNA or gDNA that made up the material.

With V trimmed by 4 bases and J by 6 bases, 7 bases remained unmatched. Germline assignment: CDR1 SGDLS and CDR2 YYNGEE. The CDR3 is made up of 14 amino acids. In the original processing: For nucleated cells, counts were estimated from reference gene primer amplification. This table comes from immunoSEQ multiplex PCR, and its TCRdb copy is limited to in-frame clones, with some not included. The V and J calls and clone size come from that table; D and trimming were worked out from the DNA. The sample has roughly 260,000 clones; approximately 86% are singletons. The chain links TRBV9 to TRBJ2-7; 10 bases line up with TRBD2. The sample comprised peripheral blood. This TCR was recovered from a woman between 45 and 60 years old who had recovered from COVID-19. The CDR3 loop is CASSTGLATSEQYF. CDR3 in DNA: TGTGCCAGCAGCACGGGACTAGCGACGAGCGAGCAGTACTTC.